The rows below give T cell receptor beta chains drawn from one sample of a study of shared clonotypes between healthy human individuals. The protocol was immunoSEQ multiplex PCR, while the TCRdb copy is restricted to in-frame clones and leaves out a portion. This sample has more than 600,000 clones, with 90% to 95% found just once. Sequenced material: naive CD8+ T cells sorted from blood. These receptors all stem from a man under 40 in good health. The conserved cysteine and the conserved F or W are not part of the CDR3 here. D genes are given only for firm matches.

TRBJ2-1 | - | TRBV5-4 | ASSLYRGIAEEHYNEQF
TRBJ2-4 | - | TRBV4-2 | ASSQGRGIKNIQY
TRBJ2-7 | - | TRBV6-5 | ASSYSRHYEQY
TRBJ2-1 | TRBD1 | TRBV28 | ASSPLGDRNNEQF
TRBJ2-5 | - | TRBV27 | ASSFVGAETQY
TRBJ1-1 | - | TRBV14 | ASSLPPRVRADAEAF
TRBJ2-7 | - | TRBV29-1 | SVGAGNEQY
TRBJ1-2 | - | TRBV6-5 | ASSYSSREHGYT
TRBJ2-7 | - | TRBV30 | AWSTRPVPYEQY
TRBJ2-1 | - | TRBV27 | ASSLSDDNYNEQF
TRBJ1-4 | TRBD1 | TRBV5-4 | ASSLAGTGDEKLF